This T cell receptor beta chain derives from a study of control samples from healthy donors and cancer patients (dated by TCRdb to about 2020). With regard to this clone: Its antigen is still unknown. Within one base of it there is no much larger clone, and no base qualities were kept.

The CDR3, from cysteine to phenylalanine, totals 12 residues. Only the CDR3 region is kept as DNA, spanning 36 bases read in frame from base 1. V was cut back by 7 bases and J by 3 bases, leaving a gap of 7 bases between them. CDR1 and CDR2 (MNHNY, SVGAGI) derive from the germline V gene (reference sequence). To prepare the library, the immunoSEQ multiplex PCR assay was applied. The clones in this table, taken by TCRdb from immuneACCESS, are in-frame only. Not every clone is retained; where verified, under half of the shortfall comes from an unresolved V gene, and the cause of the rest is unknown. The sample yields about 69,000 clones; under 90% were counted once. About 20% of the sample lies in the top ten.

The sample consisted of PBMCs. The sequence derives from a man in his 60s with lung cancer. This sequence uses TRBV6-6 and TRBJ1-3; the D gene cannot be named for sure. The CDR3 here reads CASTPSGNTIYF. The nucleotides are TGTGCCAGCACTCCTAGTGGAAACACCATATATTTT.